Below are 27 T cell receptor beta chains sequenced from a single sample in a study of cytomegalovirus exposure and HLA in healthy donors. PCR employed 60 Vbeta and 13 Jbeta primers. The protocol was immunoSEQ multiplex PCR, while the TCRdb copy is restricted to in-frame clones and leaves out a portion. The top ten hold around 2.2% of the sample, which has some 120,000 clones, about four fifths seen once. Material: PBMCs. Receptors were obtained from a woman in her forties in good health and CMV-seronegative.

The chain couples TRBV10-1 to TRBJ2-1; perhaps TRBD1 as D (6 bases). Germline values: CDR1 WNHNN, CDR2 SYGVQD (reference sequence). There are 14 residues in the CDR3. Trimming took off 7 bases at V and 7 bases at J, with 17 bases between the two ends. CDR3 residues: CASNGGGAGNEQFF. CDR3 DNA: TGCGCCAGCAATGGTGGGGGCGCAGGGAATGAGCAGTTCTTC.

This clone occurred a few times. The chain is built from TRBV12-5 and TRBJ2-2; D is undetermined. Germline loops: CDR1 LGHNT, CDR2 FRNRAP. The CDR3 has 16 amino acids. V lost 0 bases and J lost 1, with 9 bases in between. The CDR3 DNA reads as TGTGCTAGTGGTTTGGTAGAAACGGGGAACACCGGGGAGCTGTTTTTT. It translates to CASGLVETGNTGELFF.

The rearrangement joins TRBV29-1 to TRBJ1-2; TRBD1 is a possible D gene (6 bases). V was cut by 1 base and J by 9 bases, with 21 bases left in between. The CDR3 covers 15 residues. CDR1 is SQVTM, CDR2 ANQGSEA, per germline. The CDR3 spells CSVEALGQGHKSYTF. In DNA form, the CDR3 reads TGCAGCGTTGAAGCTTTAGGCCAGGGGCATAAGAGCTACACCTTC.

The chain uses TRBV19 and TRBJ1-2, with a tentative D call TRBD1 (5 bases). V lost 3 bases, J lost 1 base, and 9 bases lay in between. In germline, CDR1 is LNHDA, CDR2 SQIVND (reference sequence). CDR3 length: 14 residues. The CDR3 DNA sequence: TGTGCCAGTAGTATGGGGCAGCTTAACTATGGCTACACCTTC. The encoded protein is CASSMGQLNYGYTF.

The chain links TRBV4-2 to TRBJ2-5; perhaps TRBD2 as D (6 bases). The end of the DNA fits TRBJ2-7 better, so the J call may be wrong. This CDR3 is built from 15 residues. CDR1 and CDR2 (germline): LGHNA, YNFKEQ. CDR3 DNA: TGTGCCAGCAGCCAAGACACCGGGAGTGACTACGAGCAGTACTTC. Translated: CASSQDTGSDYEQYF.

This chain connects TRBV6-1 to TRBJ1-2, with D hard to call. Germline-derived CDR1 and CDR2 are MNHNS and SASEGT. The CDR3 consists of 15 residues. The ends were cut back, 7 bases at V and 4 bases at J, with 19 bases in the middle. Here the CDR3 DNA reads TGTGCCAGCACCACCCCAGGCGAGGGTCGCTATGGCTACACCTTC. Protein: CASTTPGEGRYGYTF.

V is TRBV5-6 and J is TRBJ1-2, with D uncertain. CDR3 length: 14 residues. V was shortened by 1 base and J by 2 bases, with 9 bases between the two germline ends. Germline V gene lookup returns CDR1 SGHDT and CDR2 YYEEEE. The CDR3 sequence: CASSLLSLNYGYTF. CDR3 sequence (DNA): TGTGCCAGCAGCTTGTTAAGCTTAAACTATGGCTACACCTTC.

This chain joins TRBV6-1 and TRBJ1-2; TRBD1 aligns across 7 bases. The germline V gene has CDR1 MNHNS and CDR2 SASEGT. Trimming at V came to 1 base and at J to 4 bases, leaving 12 bases not matched to a gene. The CDR3 totals 17 residues. The CDR3, as DNA: TGTGCCAGCAGTGAAGGGACAGGATGGGCAGGAAGCTATGGCTACACCTTC. Protein product: CASSEGTGWAGSYGYTF.

The V call is TRBV5-4, the J call TRBJ2-7; no firm D call. The germline V and J ends were trimmed by 4 bases and 3 bases, with 17 bases remaining between them. The CDR3 has 15 amino acids. Germline CDR1 reads SGHNT; CDR2 reads YYREEE (reference sequence). CDR3 sequence: CASSPPPPRDYEQYF. The CDR3 DNA reads as TGTGCCAGCAGCCCACCACCACCTCGCGACTACGAGCAGTACTTC.

This chain connects TRBV7-2 to TRBJ2-1; TRBD2 agrees at 8 bases. The V segment lost 2 bases and the J segment 3 bases; nucleotides outside the gene matches: 0. From germline, CDR1 is SGHTA and CDR2 FQGNSA. The CDR3 runs to 14 residues. The CDR3 sequence is CASSLSGGYNEQFF. CDR3 DNA sequence: TGTGCCAGCAGCTTAAGCGGGGGCTACAATGAGCAGTTCTTC.

The genes are TRBV21-1 and TRBJ2-2; the D segment call TRBD2 is taken from the table without a DNA check. TRBV21-1 is classified as a pseudogene. The CDR3 covers 19 residues. The CDR3 sequence is CASSPFRAGITTNTGELFF. The CDR3 DNA is TGTGCCAGCAGCCCCTTTAGGGCGGGGATAACTACGAACACCGGGGAGCTGTTTTTT.

Notes on this clone: The junction departs from germline at one end; a sequencing error may be responsible. The rearrangement uses TRBV6-1 and TRBJ2-3, with D possibly TRBD1 on 6 matching bases. Germline CDR1 is MNHNS and CDR2 is SASEGT. CDR3 length equals 16 residues. The chain's CDR3 is CASGEMGASSTDTQYF. DNA of the CDR3: TGTGCCAGCGGTGAAATGGGGGCTTCTAGCACAGATACGCAGTATTTT.

V usage is TRBV2 and J usage is TRBJ1-1; 7 positions agree with TRBD1. The CDR3 extends over 15 amino acids. V lost 6 bases, J lost 4 bases, and 11 bases stayed unmatched. CDR1 and CDR2 (germline): SNHLY, FYNNEI. The CDR3 bases are TGTGCCAGCAGGTTCCCAAGACAGGGAGGCACTGAAGCTTTCTTT. Translation: CASRFPRQGGTEAFF. The full variable domain, rest sourced from reference TRBV2 and TRBJ1-1, is EPEVTQTPSHQVTQMGQEVILRCVPISNHLYFYWYRQILGQKVEFLVSFYNNEISEKSEIFDDQFSVERPDGSNFTLKIRSTKLEDSAMYFCASRFPRQGGTEAFFGQGTRLTVV.

Concerning this clone itself: The same CDR3 also results from other DNA sequences found in this sample. The chain links TRBV5-1 to TRBJ2-7, with D possibly matching TRBD2 (5 bases). CDR1 and CDR2 from the germline V gene are SGHRS and YFSETQ. Deletions cut 0 bases from V and 3 bases from J, with 10 bases between. CDR3 length: 14 residues. The CDR3 reads CASSLAGVNYEQYF. Written as DNA, the CDR3 is TGCGCCAGCAGCTTGGCCGGGGTTAACTACGAGCAGTACTTC.

The V call is TRBV7-2, the J call TRBJ2-2, with 13 bases fitting TRBD2. This CDR3 spans 16 amino acids. Germline V gives CDR1 SGHTA, CDR2 FQGNSA. V lost 5 bases to trimming and J lost 3 bases; unmatched junction nucleotides: 3. The CDR3, as DNA: TGTGCCAGCAGCGTACTAGCGGGGGGGTACACCGGGGAGCTGTTTTTT. Translation gives CASSVLAGGYTGELFF.

This clone was seen only once. The chain joins TRBV7-8 to TRBJ1-1, with TRBD1 matching 11 bases. CDR1 is SGHVS, CDR2 FQNEAQ, per germline. This CDR3 comprises 16 residues. V trimming: 5 bases; J trimming: 3 bases; junction bases outside the gene matches: 8. CDR3 loop: CASSRTGGSRYTEAFF. The DNA of the CDR3 is TGTGCCAGCAGCAGGACAGGGGGCTCAAGGTACACTGAAGCTTTCTTT.

Worth noting for this clone: The same CDR3 arises from other DNA sequences in this sample as well. V and J are TRBV5-6 and TRBJ2-3; D remains ambiguous. The CDR3 has 17 amino acids. Germline CDR1 and CDR2: SGHDT and YYEEEE. The germline V and J ends were trimmed by 3 bases and 0 bases, with 17 bases remaining between them. The DNA of the CDR3 is TGTGCCAGCAGCTCCCTGAGTGGGCAGAAAAGCACAGATACGCAGTATTTT. Translation: CASSSLSGQKSTDTQYF.

This chain joins TRBV6-1 and TRBJ1-1; no clear D gene. The CDR3 has 14 amino acids. The V gene lost 5 bases and the J gene lost 6 bases, with 16 bases spanning the gap. Germline V gene lookup returns CDR1 MNHNS and CDR2 SASEGT. The CDR3 reads CASSLSLRFPEAFF. DNA for the CDR3: TGTGCCAGCAGTCTGAGTCTGAGGTTCCCTGAAGCTTTCTTT.

The chain joins TRBV6-4 to TRBJ2-1; 8 bases line up with TRBD2. The CDR3 is 13 amino acids. The germline gives CDR1 MRHNA, CDR2 SNTAGT. Germline trimming cut 0 bases from V and 16 bases from J; bases unmatched to any gene: 8. CDR3 in DNA: TGTGCCAGCAGTGACTCTACTAGCGGCCCAGTCTTCTTC. Protein: CASSDSTSGPVFF.

This clone was counted only a few times. The V and J genes are TRBV19 and TRBJ1-5; D ambiguous. The CDR3 has 14 residues. From germline, CDR1 is LNHDA and CDR2 SQIVND (reference sequence). Trimming took off 5 bases at V and 3 bases at J, with 11 bases between the two ends. Here the CDR3 reads CASSPNGNNQPQHF. The CDR3 DNA sequence: TGTGCCAGTAGTCCCAATGGCAACAATCAGCCCCAGCATTTT.

The CDR3 nucleotides are TGTGCCAGCAGTGATATGGGGGCGGCTAATGAAAAACTGTTTTTT. Its translation: CASSDMGAANEKLFF. This chain joins TRBV2 and TRBJ1-4; D is perhaps TRBD1 (6 bases). Germline-derived CDR1 and CDR2 are SNHLY and FYNNEI. Trimming pared 3 bases from V and 3 bases from J, leaving 11 bases between. The CDR3 length is 15 residues.

The rearrangement uses TRBV10-3 and TRBJ1-1, with a tentative D call TRBD1 (6 bases). This CDR3 is 14 amino acids long. V was shortened by 3 bases and J by 5 bases, with 13 bases between the two germline ends. Germline CDR1 and CDR2: ENHRY and SYGVKD. The CDR3 coding sequence is TGTGCCATCAGTGACGCAGGGGCTGAGACTGAAGCTTTCTTT. This translates into CAISDAGAETEAFF.

This clone was counted a few times. The chain is built from TRBV9 and TRBJ1-3; perhaps TRBD1 as D (5 bases). Germline V lookup: CDR1 SGDLS, CDR2 YYNGEE. The CDR3 is 12 residues long. V dropped 4 bases and J dropped 13 bases, with 15 bases sitting between them. The CDR3: CASSQGGDLIYF. CDR3 sequence (DNA): TGTGCCAGCAGCCAGGGCGGGGACCTAATATATTTT. Variable domain in full (rest from reference TRBV9 and TRBJ1-3): DSGVTQTPKHLITATGQRVTLRCSPRSGDLSVYWYQQSLDQGLQFLIQYYNGEERAKGNILERFSAQQFPDLHSELNLSSLELGDSALYFCASSQGGDLIYFGEGSWLTVV.

V usage is TRBV2 and J usage is TRBJ2-7, with 10 bases aligning to TRBD2. Trimming removed 6 bases from V and 4 bases from J; junction bases left unmatched: 3. Germline loops: CDR1 SNHLY, CDR2 FYNNEI. The CDR3 contains 13 residues. In nucleotides, the CDR3 is TGTGCCAGCAGACTAGCGGGGAGTTACGAGCAGTACTTC. Translation gives CASRLAGSYEQYF.

This chain connects TRBV5-8 to TRBJ2-7; TRBD2 agrees at 8 bases. V dropped 4 bases and J dropped 3; count of bases not matched to a gene: 6. Germline V lookup: CDR1 SGHTS, CDR2 YDEGEE. There are 14 residues in the CDR3. CDR3 sequence: CASSISGSYYEQYF. The CDR3 DNA follows: TGTGCCAGCAGCATCAGCGGGAGCTACTACGAGCAGTACTTC.

The V and J genes are TRBV6-1 and TRBJ2-7, with TRBD2 matching 11 bases. Germline CDR1 MNHNS, CDR2 SASEGT. Trimming at V came to 6 bases and at J to 2 bases, leaving 6 bases not matched to a gene. CDR3 length equals 15 residues. CDR3 nucleotides: TGTGCCAGCAGCTTACTTAGCGGGGGGGCCTACGAGCAGTACTTC. Its translation: CASSLLSGGAYEQYF.

The chain joins TRBV10-3 to TRBJ2-1, with 9 bases identical to TRBD2. Germline loops: CDR1 ENHRY, CDR2 SYGVKD. CDR3 size: 14 residues. J gave up 6 bases and V 10 bases, and 10 bases lay outside the gene matches. The CDR3: CATTKRGAANEQFF. CDR3 coding DNA: TGTGCCACGACTAAGCGGGGGGCTGCCAATGAGCAGTTCTTC.